There are a few counts of the clone carrying this T cell receptor beta chain. Antigen: not known. Carried by the TCR beta cDNA libraries were unique molecular identifiers. A single record per CDR3 protein comes from TCRdb applying MiXCR to the PCR reads. The sample contains about 540,000 distinct CDR3 sequences, around a third of which appear only once. The sample is drawn from a study of post-analysis software for immune sequencing data. As for the study in general: The disease courses spanned relapsing-remitting, secondary progressive and progressive-relapsing forms of multiple sclerosis. Study outcomes and limitations: In patients, about five TRBV segments were more frequent than in controls, with TRBV5-6, TRBV5-1 and TRBV20-1 among them.

CDR1 is SGHRS, CDR2 YFSETQ, per germline. The CDR3 loop spans 14 amino acids. V dropped 0 bases and J dropped 4 bases, with 10 bases sitting between them. The clonotype originates from a girl aged 2-17 years with multiple sclerosis. Sequencing was carried out using blood. The chain carries TRBV5-1 and TRBJ1-1, with unresolved D. This CDR3 is CASSLGFQLTEAFF. The CDR3 DNA reads as TGCGCCAGCAGCTTGGGTTTCCAACTCACTGAAGCTTTCTTT.